The entry below gives a single T cell receptor beta chain sequence along with its context. Its antigen is unknown. It was with 60 Vbeta and 13 Jbeta primers that the PCR ran. The assay was immunoSEQ multiplex PCR, and TCRdb's table has in-frame clones only and misses some. The sample includes roughly 120,000 clones, about 90% seen only once; the top ten take more than 1.5%. The data are from a study of cytomegalovirus exposure and HLA in healthy donors. Study results and caveats: It was only CMV serostatus that was available as immune exposure information. V- and J-gene trimming in TCR beta was tied to a missense DCLRE1C variant by an analysis performed later.

Deletions cut 3 bases from V and 3 bases from J, with 4 bases between. The CDR3 spans 12 residues. Germline CDR1 and CDR2: MNHNS and SASEGT. This clonotype originated in a man aged 35 to 55 in good health and CMV-seronegative. The sequencing input was PBMCs. The gene calls are TRBV6-1 and TRBJ2-3; D remains unclear. The DNA for the CDR3 is TGTGCCAGCAGTGACAGAACAGATACGCAGTATTTT. Protein sequence: CASSDRTDTQYF.